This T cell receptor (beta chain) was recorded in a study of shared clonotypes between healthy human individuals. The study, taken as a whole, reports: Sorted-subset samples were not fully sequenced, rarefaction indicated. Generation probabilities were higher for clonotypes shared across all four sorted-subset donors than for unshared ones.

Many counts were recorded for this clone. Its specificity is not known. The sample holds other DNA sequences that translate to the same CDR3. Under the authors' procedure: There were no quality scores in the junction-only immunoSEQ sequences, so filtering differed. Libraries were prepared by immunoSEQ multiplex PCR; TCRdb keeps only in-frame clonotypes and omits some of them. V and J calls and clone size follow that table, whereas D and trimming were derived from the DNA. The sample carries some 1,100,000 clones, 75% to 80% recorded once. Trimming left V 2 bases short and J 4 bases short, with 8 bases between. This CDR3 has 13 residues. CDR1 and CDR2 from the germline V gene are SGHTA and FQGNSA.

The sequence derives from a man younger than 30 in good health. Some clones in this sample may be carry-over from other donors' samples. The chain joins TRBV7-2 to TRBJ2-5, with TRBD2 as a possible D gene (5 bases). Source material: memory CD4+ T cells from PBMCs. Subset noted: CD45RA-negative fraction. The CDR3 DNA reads TGTGCCAGCAGCTTATCTGGACTAGAGACCCAGTACTTC. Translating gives CASSLSGLETQYF. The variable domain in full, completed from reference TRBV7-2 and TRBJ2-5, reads GAGVSQSPSNKVTEKGKDVELRCDPISGHTALYWYRQSLGQGLEFLIYFQGNSAPDKSGLPSDRFSAERTGGSVSTLTIQRTQQEDSAVYLCASSLSGLETQYFGPGTRLLVL.